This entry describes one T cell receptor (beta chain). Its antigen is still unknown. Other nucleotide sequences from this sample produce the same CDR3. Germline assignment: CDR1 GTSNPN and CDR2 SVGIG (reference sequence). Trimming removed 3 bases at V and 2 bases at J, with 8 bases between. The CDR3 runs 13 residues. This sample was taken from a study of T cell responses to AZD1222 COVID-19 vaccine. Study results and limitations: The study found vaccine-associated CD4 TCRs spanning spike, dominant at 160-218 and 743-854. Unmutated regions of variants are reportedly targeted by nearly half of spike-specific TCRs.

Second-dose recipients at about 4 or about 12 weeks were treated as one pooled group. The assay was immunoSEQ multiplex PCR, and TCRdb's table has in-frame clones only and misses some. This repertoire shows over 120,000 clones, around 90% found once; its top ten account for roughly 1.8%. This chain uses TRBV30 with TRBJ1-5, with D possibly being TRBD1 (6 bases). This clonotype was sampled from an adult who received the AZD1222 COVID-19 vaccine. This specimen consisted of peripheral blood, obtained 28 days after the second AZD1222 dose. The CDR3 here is CAWSGGGNQPQHF. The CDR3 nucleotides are TGTGCCTGGAGCGGGGGCGGCAATCAGCCCCAGCATTTT.